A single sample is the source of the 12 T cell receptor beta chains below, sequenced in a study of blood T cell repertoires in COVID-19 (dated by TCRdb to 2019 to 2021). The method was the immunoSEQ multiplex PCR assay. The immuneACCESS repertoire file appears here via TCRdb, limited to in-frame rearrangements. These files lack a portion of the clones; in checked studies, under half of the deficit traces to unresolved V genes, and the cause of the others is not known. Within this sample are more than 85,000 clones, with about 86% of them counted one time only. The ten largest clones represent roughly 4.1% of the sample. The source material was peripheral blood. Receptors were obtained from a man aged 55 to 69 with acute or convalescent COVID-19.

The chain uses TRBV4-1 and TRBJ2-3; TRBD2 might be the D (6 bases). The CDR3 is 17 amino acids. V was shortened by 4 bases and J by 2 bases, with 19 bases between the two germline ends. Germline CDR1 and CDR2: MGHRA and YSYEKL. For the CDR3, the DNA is TGCGCCAGCAGCCCAATCCCTGCGGGACTGGCCACAGATACGCAGTATTTT. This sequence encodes CASSPIPAGLATDTQYF.

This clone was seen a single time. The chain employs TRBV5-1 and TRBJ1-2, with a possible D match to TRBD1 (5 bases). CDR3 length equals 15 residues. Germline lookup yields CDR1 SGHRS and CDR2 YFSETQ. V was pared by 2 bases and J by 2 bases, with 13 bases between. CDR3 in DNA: TGCGCCAGCAGCTTACAATCGACAGTGAACTATGGCTACACCTTC. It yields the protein CASSLQSTVNYGYTF.

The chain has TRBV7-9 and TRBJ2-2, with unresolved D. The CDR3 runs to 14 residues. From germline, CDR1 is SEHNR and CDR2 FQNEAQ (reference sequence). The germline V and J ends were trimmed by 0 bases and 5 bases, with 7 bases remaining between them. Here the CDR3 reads CASSLALGTGELFF. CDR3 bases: TGTGCCAGCAGCTTAGCGCTAGGAACCGGGGAGCTGTTTTTT.

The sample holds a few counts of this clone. DNA of the CDR3: TGTGCCAGCTCACCACTGGCAGAGAACACTGAAGCTTTCTTT. The encoded protein is CASSPLAENTEAFF. This sequence joins TRBV18 and TRBJ1-1; D ambiguous. The germline V gene has CDR1 KGHSH and CDR2 LQKENI. The CDR3 totals 14 residues. V was clipped by 1 base and J by 1 base, with 7 bases between them.

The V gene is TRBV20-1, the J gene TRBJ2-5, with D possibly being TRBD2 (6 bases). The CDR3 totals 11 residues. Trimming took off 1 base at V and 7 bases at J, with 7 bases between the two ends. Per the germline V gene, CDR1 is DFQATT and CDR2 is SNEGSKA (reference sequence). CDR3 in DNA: TGCAGTGCTAGAGTGGGGGGGACCCAGTACTTC. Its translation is CSARVGGTQYF.

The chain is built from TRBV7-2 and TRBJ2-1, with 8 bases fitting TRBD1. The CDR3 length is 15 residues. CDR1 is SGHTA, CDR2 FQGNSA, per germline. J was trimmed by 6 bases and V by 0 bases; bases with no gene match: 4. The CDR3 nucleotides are TGTGCCAGCAGCTTAGCTGACAGGGGCGTCAATGAGCAGTTCTTC. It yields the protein CASSLADRGVNEQFF.

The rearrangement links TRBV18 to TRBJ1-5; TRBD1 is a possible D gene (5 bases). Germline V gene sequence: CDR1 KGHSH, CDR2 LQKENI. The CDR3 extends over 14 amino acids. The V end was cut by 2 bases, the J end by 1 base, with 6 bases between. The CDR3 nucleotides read TGTGCCAGCTCACCAGACAGAAGCAATCAGCCCCAGCATTTT. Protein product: CASSPDRSNQPQHF.

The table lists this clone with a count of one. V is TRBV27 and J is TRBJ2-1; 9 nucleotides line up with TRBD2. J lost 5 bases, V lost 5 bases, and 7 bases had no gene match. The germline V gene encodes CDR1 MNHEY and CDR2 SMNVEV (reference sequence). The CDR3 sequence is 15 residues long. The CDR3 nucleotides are TGTGCCAGCAGTAAGACTAGCGGCAGCCACAATGAGCAGTTCTTC. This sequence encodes CASSKTSGSHNEQFF.

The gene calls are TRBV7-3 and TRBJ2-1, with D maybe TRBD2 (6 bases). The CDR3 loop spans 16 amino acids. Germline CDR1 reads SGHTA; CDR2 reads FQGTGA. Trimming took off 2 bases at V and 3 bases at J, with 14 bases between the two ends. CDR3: CASSLLGGENYNEQFF. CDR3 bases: TGTGCCAGCAGCTTATTGGGCGGGGAAAACTACAATGAGCAGTTCTTC.

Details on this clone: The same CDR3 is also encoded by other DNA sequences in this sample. The CDR3 nucleotides are TGTGCCAGCAGCTTAGACAGCTACACTGAAGCTTTCTTT. Residues: CASSLDSYTEAFF. The rearrangement links TRBV7-7 to TRBJ1-1; D unresolved. The V end was cut by 1 base, the J end by 3 bases, with 6 bases between. Germline CDR1 SSHAT, CDR2 FNYEAQ (reference sequence). CDR3 length: 13 residues.

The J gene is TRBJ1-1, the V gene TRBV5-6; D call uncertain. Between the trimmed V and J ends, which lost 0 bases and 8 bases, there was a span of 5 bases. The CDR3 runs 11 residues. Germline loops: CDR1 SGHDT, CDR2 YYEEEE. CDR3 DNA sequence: TGTGCCAGCAGCTTGGAATTAGAAGCTTTCTTT. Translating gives CASSLELEAFF.

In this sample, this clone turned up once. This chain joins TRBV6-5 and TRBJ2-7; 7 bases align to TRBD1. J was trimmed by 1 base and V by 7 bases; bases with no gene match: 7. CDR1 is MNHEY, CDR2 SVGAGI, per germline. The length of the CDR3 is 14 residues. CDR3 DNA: TGTGCCAGCAAGACAGGGCCCACATCCTACGAGCAGTACGTC. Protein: CASKTGPTSYEQYV.